Presented here are 23 T cell receptor beta chains from one specimen sequenced in a study of T cells in localized non-small cell lung cancer (dated by TCRdb to between 2020 and 2021). Library prep was done by the immunoSEQ multiplex PCR assay. TCRdb obtained this table from immuneACCESS and retained in-frame rearrangements with V and J assigned. These tables miss some clones; where compared with another copy, unresolved V genes account for less than half of the shortfall, and the remainder is unexplained. Present in this sample are approximately 80,000 clones, around 81% of which were seen just once. The biggest ten clones account for roughly 9% of the sample. Source: peripheral blood, taken before any cancer treatment. The receptors originated from a female donor older than 55 with stage I lung adenocarcinoma.

The rearrangement links TRBV6-5 to TRBJ2-7; 8 bases agree with TRBD1. CDR1 is MNHEY, CDR2 SVGAGI, per germline. Unmatched junction bases numbered 5, after V lost 6 bases and J lost 1 base. The CDR3 is made up of 14 amino acids. CDR3 protein: CASSPGQGSYEQYF. The DNA of the CDR3 is TGTGCCAGCAGCCCAGGACAGGGATCCTACGAGCAGTACTTC.

This clone was detected a few times. The genes are TRBV7-2 and TRBJ2-1; D might be TRBD2 (5 bases). V was clipped by 3 bases and J by 2 bases, with 8 bases between them. Germline CDR1 reads SGHTA; CDR2 reads FQGNSA. This CDR3 has 14 amino acids. This chain's CDR3 is CASSLGDTYNEQFF. The CDR3 DNA reads as TGTGCCAGCAGCTTGGGAGACACCTACAATGAGCAGTTCTTC.

This clone came up once. The rearrangement uses TRBV6-4 and TRBJ2-3; no clear D gene. Germline CDR1 is MRHNA and CDR2 is SNTAGT. V dropped 2 bases and J dropped 13 bases, with 13 bases sitting between them. CDR3 length equals 12 residues. CDR3 nucleotide sequence: TGTGCCAGCAGTGACGAGTGGGGTGAAAAGTATTTT. Translation: CASSDEWGEKYF.

The chain links TRBV7-6 to TRBJ2-5; 8 bases agree with TRBD2. The germline V gene has CDR1 SGHVS and CDR2 FNYEAQ. This CDR3 region has 13 residues. J lost 5 bases, V lost 6 bases, and 5 bases had no gene match. In DNA form, the CDR3 reads TGTGCCAGCAGGGCTAGCGGGTCGGAGACCCAGTACTTC. Translating gives CASRASGSETQYF.

The chain carries TRBV27 and TRBJ2-2, with TRBD2 matching 12 bases. J was trimmed by 3 bases and V by 5 bases; bases with no gene match: 13. Looked up from germline, CDR1 is MNHEY and CDR2 is SMNVEV (reference sequence). This CDR3 is 19 amino acids long. The CDR3 DNA is TGTGCCAGCAGTCCCTTTGTGGGAGGACTAGCGGGACACACCGGGGAGCTGTTTTTT. Translated, it gives CASSPFVGGLAGHTGELFF.

The chain carries TRBV19 and TRBJ2-2; 8 bases agree with TRBD2. The CDR3 extends over 15 amino acids. The junction had 5 bases not matched to a gene; V was cut back by 2 bases and J by 6 bases. Germline CDR1 LNHDA, CDR2 SQIVND (reference sequence). The CDR3, as DNA: TGTGCCAGTAGTATAATTGCGGGAGGTGCCGGGGAGCTGTTTTTT. Translation gives CASSIIAGGAGELFF.

This clone has only one observation. The V gene is TRBV7-8, the J gene TRBJ1-5; a possible D gene is TRBD1 (6 bases). Per the germline V gene, CDR1 is SGHVS and CDR2 is FQNEAQ. The length of the CDR3 is 15 residues. V lost 0 bases and J 1 base, leaving 7 bases between the germline ends. CDR3 nucleotides: TGTGCCAGCAGCTTAGCCGGACAGAGCAATCAGCCCCAGCATTTT. Translating it yields CASSLAGQSNQPQHF.

V gene TRBV11-2 combines with J gene TRBJ2-5; tentatively, D is TRBD1 (6 bases). CDR1 and CDR2 (germline): SGHAT, FQNNGV. The CDR3 runs to 15 residues. Trimming stripped 1 base from V and 5 bases from J, with 14 bases between. The CDR3: CASSLVRGLRETQYF. The CDR3 DNA sequence: TGTGCCAGCAGCTTAGTAAGGGGGTTAAGGGAGACCCAGTACTTC.

CDR3 nucleotides: TGTGCCAGCTCCTCTAATAATCAGCCCCAGCATTTT. It is translated as CASSSNNQPQHF. The chain couples TRBV18 to TRBJ1-5; D not resolved. Trimming left V 6 bases short and J 4 bases short, with 7 bases between. Germline CDR1 and CDR2: KGHSH and LQKENI. The CDR3 covers 12 residues.

The chain couples TRBV29-1 to TRBJ2-7; TRBD1 agrees at 10 bases. Germline CDR1 is SQVTM and CDR2 is ANQGSEA. The V segment lost 0 bases and the J segment 7 bases; nucleotides outside the gene matches: 6. This CDR3 region has 14 residues. The CDR3 loop reads CSVEETDRGREQYF. Written as DNA, the CDR3 is TGCAGCGTTGAAGAGACTGACAGGGGGCGTGAGCAGTACTTC.

The chain uses TRBV19 and TRBJ1-1; D not certain. V was trimmed by 0 bases and J by 0 bases, leaving 8 bases between them. There are 15 residues in the CDR3. Germline V CDR1 and CDR2: LNHDA, SQIVND (reference sequence). The CDR3 spells CASSIDGRMNTEAFF. The CDR3, as DNA: TGTGCCAGTAGTATAGACGGCCGCATGAACACTGAAGCTTTCTTT. Full variable domain (remainder filled in from reference TRBV19 and TRBJ1-1): DGGITQSPKYLFRKEGQNVTLSCEQNLNHDAMYWYRQDPGQGLRLIYYSQIVNDFQKGDIAEGYSVSREKKESFPLTVTSAQKNPTAFYLCASSIDGRMNTEAFFGQGTRLTVV.

V usage is TRBV6-1 and J usage is TRBJ1-1; D possibly corresponds to TRBD1 (5 bases). The CDR3 is 14 residues long. Trimming pared 5 bases from V and 3 bases from J, leaving 13 bases between. CDR1 and CDR2 (germline): MNHNS, SASEGT. CDR3 loop: CASSIGQGDTEAFF. In DNA, the CDR3 is TGTGCCAGCAGTATAGGGCAGGGAGACACTGAAGCTTTCTTT.

This rearrangement joins TRBV6-6 to TRBJ2-3, with unresolved D. The ends were cut back, 5 bases at V and 2 bases at J, with 2 bases in the middle. The germline CDR1 and CDR2 sequences are MNHNY and SVGAGI (reference sequence). The CDR3 extends over 11 amino acids. CDR3 residues: CASSITDTQYF. Written as DNA, the CDR3 is TGTGCCAGCAGTATCACAGATACGCAGTATTTT.

The V call is TRBV5-6, the J call TRBJ1-1, with 7 bases matching TRBD1. From germline, CDR1 is SGHDT and CDR2 YYEEEE. V lost 4 bases to trimming and J lost 1 base; unmatched junction nucleotides: 10. The CDR3 is 16 amino acids. The CDR3 loop is CASSPLSGDRNTEAFF. DNA for the CDR3: TGTGCCAGCAGCCCACTCTCCGGGGACAGGAACACTGAAGCTTTCTTT.

As regards this clone: Other DNA sequences within the sample encode an identical CDR3. The CDR3 is CASSQDRDSYNEQFF. In DNA form, the CDR3 reads TGCGCCAGCAGCCAAGACAGGGACTCCTACAATGAGCAGTTCTTC. The J gene is TRBJ2-1, the V gene TRBV4-3, with D possibly being TRBD1 (5 bases). Germline CDR1 reads LGHNA; CDR2 reads YSLEER. This CDR3 is 15 amino acids long. The V end lost 0 bases, the J end lost 0 bases, and 6 bases lay between the germline ends.

This rearrangement joins TRBV4-3 to TRBJ1-3; D call uncertain. CDR3 length equals 15 residues. Trimming removed 3 bases from V and 0 bases from J, with 9 bases in between. CDR1 LGHNA and CDR2 YSLEER come from the germline V gene. For the CDR3, the DNA is TGCGCCAGCAGCCAGGAACTGATCTCTGGAAACACCATATATTTT. Its translation: CASSQELISGNTIYF.

The chain employs TRBV9 and TRBJ2-2; 8 bases align to TRBD2. The CDR3 spans 16 residues. Germline V lookup: CDR1 SGDLS, CDR2 YYNGEE. V lost 1 base and J lost 5; bases outside the gene matches: 7. CDR3 protein: CASSVMMASGTGELFF. Here the CDR3 DNA reads TGTGCCAGCAGCGTAATGATGGCTAGCGGGACCGGGGAGCTGTTTTTT.

The chain combines TRBV27 with TRBJ2-1; the match to TRBD2 covers 7 bases. The CDR3 contains 17 residues. Germline loops: CDR1 MNHEY, CDR2 SMNVEV (reference sequence). The V gene end was trimmed by 1 base and the J gene end by 8 bases; junction bases not matched to a gene: 14. The CDR3 sequence is CASSLFSWAGEGYEQFF. As DNA, the CDR3 is TGTGCCAGCAGTTTATTTTCTTGGGCGGGAGAGGGCTATGAGCAGTTCTTC.

V gene TRBV13 combines with J gene TRBJ2-3; 9 positions match TRBD2. The CDR3 spans 16 residues. In germline, CDR1 is PRHDT, CDR2 FYEKMQ (reference sequence). J lost 0 bases, V lost 5 bases, and 6 bases had no gene match. The CDR3 bases are TGTGCCAGCAGCCGATCCCTAGCGGGGAGCACAGATACGCAGTATTTT. Translation gives CASSRSLAGSTDTQYF.

The chain combines TRBV19 with TRBJ2-3, with 7 bases identical to TRBD2. The CDR3 has 17 residues. The V gene end was trimmed by 4 bases and the J gene end by 0 bases; junction bases not matched to a gene: 10. CDR1 and CDR2 from the germline V gene are LNHDA and SQIVND (reference sequence). CDR3 amino acids: CASSTTGLSRSTDTQYF. The CDR3 DNA is TGTGCCAGTAGTACCACGGGACTAAGTAGGAGCACAGATACGCAGTATTTT.

The rearrangement uses TRBV6-1 and TRBJ2-4; D gene unclear. The CDR3 sequence is 12 residues long. CDR1 and CDR2 from the germline V gene are MNHNS and SASEGT. Trimming cost V 6 bases and J 3 bases, with 6 bases left between them. CDR3: CASRVGKNIQYF. CDR3 sequence (DNA): TGTGCCAGCAGGGTTGGCAAAAACATTCAGTACTTC.

The genes are TRBV14 and TRBJ2-5, with D unclear. The germline V gene has CDR1 SGHDN and CDR2 FVKESK. The germline V and J ends were trimmed by 7 bases and 0 bases, with 9 bases remaining between them. The CDR3 covers 13 residues. Here the CDR3 DNA reads TGTGCCAGCAACCGGGTTCACCAAGAGACCCAGTACTTC. Protein: CASNRVHQETQYF.

The chain is built from TRBV5-1 and TRBJ2-3; unclear D gene. The CDR3 sequence is 14 residues long. The V gene's germline CDR1 is SGHRS and CDR2 YFSETQ. V shed 0 bases and J shed 2 bases, with 7 bases lying between them. In DNA form, the CDR3 reads TGCGCCAGCAGCTTGGACAGCCCCACAGATACGCAGTATTTT. It is translated as CASSLDSPTDTQYF.